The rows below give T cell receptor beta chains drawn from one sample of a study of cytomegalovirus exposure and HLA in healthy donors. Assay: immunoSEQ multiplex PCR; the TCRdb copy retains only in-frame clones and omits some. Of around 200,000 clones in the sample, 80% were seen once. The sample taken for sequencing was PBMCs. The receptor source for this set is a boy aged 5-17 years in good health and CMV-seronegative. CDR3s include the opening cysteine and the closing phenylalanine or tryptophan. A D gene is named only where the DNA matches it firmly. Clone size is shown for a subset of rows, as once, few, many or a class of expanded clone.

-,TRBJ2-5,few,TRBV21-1,TGTGCCAGCAGCAAAAGGGGACTAGCGGGTGGAGAGACCCAGTACTTC,CASSKRGLAGGETQYF
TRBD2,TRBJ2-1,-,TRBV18,TGTGCCAGCTCACCTAGCGGGCTAAACAATGAGCAGTTCTTC,CASSPSGLNNEQFF
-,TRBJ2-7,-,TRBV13,TGTGCCAGCAGCATCACCTACGAGCAGTACTTC,CASSITYEQYF
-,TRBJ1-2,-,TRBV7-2,TGTGCCAGCAGCTTACCCGCAGATAACTATGGCTACACCTTC,CASSLPADNYGYTF
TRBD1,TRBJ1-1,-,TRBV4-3,TGCGCCAGCAGCCAAGGGACAGGCCAATTCACTGAAGCTTTCTTT,CASSQGTGQFTEAFF
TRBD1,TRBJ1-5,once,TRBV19,TGTGCCAGTAGTAGAAGGGACAGTCTCAATCAGCCCCAGCATTTT,CASSRRDSLNQPQHF
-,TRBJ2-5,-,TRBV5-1,TGCGCCAGCAGCTTGGGCCTAGCGGAGACCCAGTACTTC,CASSLGLAETQYF
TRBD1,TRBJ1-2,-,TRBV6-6,TGTGCCAGCAGTTCCGGGACAGGTCTAGGTGGCTACACCTTC,CASSSGTGLGGYTF
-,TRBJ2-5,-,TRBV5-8,TGTGCCAGCAGCTTAGTTCCAGGGGAGGGACAAGAGACCCAGTACTTC,CASSLVPGEGQETQYF
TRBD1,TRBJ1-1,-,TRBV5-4,TGTGCCAGCAGCTACCCGACAGGGGTTGATGCTTTCTTT,CASSYPTGVDAFF
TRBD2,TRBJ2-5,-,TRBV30,TGTGCCTGGAGTGGGCGACTAGCGTGGCAAGAGACCCAGTACTTC,CAWSGRLAWQETQYF
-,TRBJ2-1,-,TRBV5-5,TGTGCCAGCAGCTTGGTCCCGGGGGTTCCCAATGAGCAGTTCTTC,CASSLVPGVPNEQFF
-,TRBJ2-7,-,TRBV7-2,TGTGCCAGCAGCGCTAGGCAGGGATCCTACGAGCAGTACTTC,CASSARQGSYEQYF
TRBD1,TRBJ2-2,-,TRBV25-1,TGTGCCAGCAGGAGGACAGGGGAACCCGGGGAGCTGTTTTTT,CASRRTGEPGELFF
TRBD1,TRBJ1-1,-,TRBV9,TGTGCCAGCAGCGCAACCGGGACAGAAAACACTGAAGCTTTCTTT,CASSATGTENTEAFF
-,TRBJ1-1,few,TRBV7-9,TGTGCCAGCAGCTTAGTCGGTGCCCAGGCTGAAGCTTTCTTT,CASSLVGAQAEAFF
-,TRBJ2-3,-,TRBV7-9,TGTGCCAGCAGCTTAGGTCAGAGCACAGATACGCAGTATTTT,CASSLGQSTDTQYF
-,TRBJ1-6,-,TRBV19,TGTGCCAGTAGTATCCCGGTCGGGGATTCACCCCTCCACTTT,CASSIPVGDSPLHF
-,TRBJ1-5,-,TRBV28,TGTGCCAGCATTTCCAGGGGCTCGCAGCCCCAGCATTTT,CASISRGSQPQHF
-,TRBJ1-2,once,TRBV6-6,TGTGCCAGCAGTTTGGGGGGCTATGGCTACACCTTC,CASSLGGYGYTF
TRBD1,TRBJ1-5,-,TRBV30,TGTGCCTGGGGACAGGGCCAGCCCCAGCATTTT,CAWGQGQPQHF
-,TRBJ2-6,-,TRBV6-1,TGTGCCAGCAGCCGACAACACTCTGGGGCCAACGTCCTGACTTTC,CASSRQHSGANVLTF
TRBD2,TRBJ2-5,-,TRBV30,TGTGCCTGGAGGGAAGGACTAGCGGGAGTAGAGACCCAGTACTTC,CAWREGLAGVETQYF
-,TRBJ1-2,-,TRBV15,TGTGCCACCAGCTCCCGACTCGACCGGCTCCATGGCTACACCTTC,CATSSRLDRLHGYTF
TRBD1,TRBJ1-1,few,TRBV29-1,TGCAGCGTTGAAGGAGTAAGGGGGCGGGTGAACACTGAAGCTTTCTTT,CSVEGVRGRVNTEAFF
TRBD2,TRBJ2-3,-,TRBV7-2,TGTGCCAGCAGCTTAACGACTAGCGGGAGAGATCCAGATACGCAGTATTTT,CASSLTTSGRDPDTQYF
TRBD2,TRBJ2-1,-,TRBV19,TGTGCCAGTAGTTTCATAGCGGGAGATCAGTTCTTC,CASSFIAGDQFF